These 10 T cell receptor beta chains share one sample of origin, sequenced in a study of shared clonotypes between healthy human individuals (dated by TCRdb to 2020 to 2022). The library was obtained by the immunoSEQ multiplex PCR assay. TCRdb's version of the immuneACCESS table is confined to in-frame rearrangements and falls short of the full clone set. An unresolved V gene accounts for under half of the shortfall where checked; the remainder is of unknown origin. In this sample the table shows about 600,000 clones, approximately 97% of which occur a single time. About 0.057% of the sample is in the top ten clones. Material: naive CD4+ T cells sorted from blood. The cell subset or site label, read with the paper, signifies: CD45RA+ positively selected. The receptors stem from a woman aged 30 to 39 in good health.

The rearrangement links TRBV11-2 to TRBJ2-5, with 11 bases that match TRBD1. Looked up from germline, CDR1 is SGHAT and CDR2 is FQNNGV. The V segment lost 5 bases and the J segment 0 bases; nucleotides outside the gene matches: 2. CDR3 size: 15 residues. CDR3 sequence: CASSPGQGDQETQYF. Here the CDR3 DNA reads TGTGCCAGCAGCCCGGGACAGGGGGACCAAGAGACCCAGTACTTC.

This chain links TRBV6-1 with TRBJ2-7; TRBD1 might be the D (7 bases). The germline V gene has CDR1 MNHNS and CDR2 SASEGT. V was cut by 4 bases and J by 2 bases, with 18 bases left in between. This CDR3 region has 16 residues. The CDR3 reads CASSVRRGRGAYEQYF. CDR3 coding DNA: TGTGCCAGCAGTGTACGTCGGGGCAGGGGGGCCTACGAGCAGTACTTC.

The chain carries TRBV7-9 and TRBJ1-5, with D possibly matching TRBD1 (5 bases). Trimming took 1 base from V and 9 from J, leaving 7 bases between them. The germline CDR1 and CDR2 sequences are SEHNR and FQNEAQ (reference sequence). The CDR3 totals 12 residues. The CDR3 sequence: CASSLGGRPQHF. Here the CDR3 DNA reads TGTGCCAGCAGCTTAGGGGGCCGGCCCCAGCATTTT.

V is TRBV5-1 and J is TRBJ2-1; 10 bases are shared with TRBD2. J gave up 8 bases and V 4 bases, and 12 bases lay outside the gene matches. This CDR3 comprises 16 residues. Germline V gene sequence: CDR1 SGHRS, CDR2 YFSETQ. CDR3 residues: CASSVGTSASLDEQFF. CDR3 nucleotides: TGCGCCAGCAGCGTCGGGACTAGCGCGTCCCTTGATGAGCAGTTCTTC. Combining the CDR3 with reference TRBV5-1 and TRBJ2-1 gives the whole variable domain KAGVTQTPRYLIKTRGQQVTLSCSPISGHRSVSWYQQTPGQGLQFLFEYFSETQRNKGNFPGRFSGRQFSNSRSEMNVSTLELGDSALYLCASSVGTSASLDEQFFGPGTRLTVL.

This chain uses TRBV19 with TRBJ2-5; D tentatively fits TRBD1 or TRBD2 (5 bases each). Trimming removed 1 base at V and 2 bases at J, with 8 bases between. CDR3 length equals 14 residues. Germline V gives CDR1 LNHDA, CDR2 SQIVND (reference sequence). The CDR3 DNA reads TGTGCCAGTAGTATAGCGGGACCACAAGAGACCCAGTACTTC. This gives the protein CASSIAGPQETQYF.

In its sample, this clone was seen once. The chain combines TRBV9 with TRBJ2-2; maybe TRBD2 (6 bases). This CDR3 region has 16 residues. In germline, CDR1 is SGDLS, CDR2 YYNGEE. V dropped 4 bases and J dropped 5 bases, with 18 bases sitting between them. In DNA, the CDR3 is TGTGCCAGCAGCCCGGCTATCGGGACTTTAACCGGGGAGCTGTTTTTT. Translating gives CASSPAIGTLTGELFF. Full variable domain (outside the CDR3, taken from reference TRBV9 and TRBJ2-2): DSGVTQTPKHLITATGQRVTLRCSPRSGDLSVYWYQQSLDQGLQFLIQYYNGEERAKGNILERFSAQQFPDLHSELNLSSLELGDSALYFCASSPAIGTLTGELFFGEGSRLTVL.

The chain recombines TRBV18 with TRBJ2-2; D ambiguous. CDR1 is KGHSH and CDR2 is LQKENI in the germline V gene. V lost 4 bases and J 1 base, leaving 13 bases between the germline ends. The CDR3 spans 16 residues. Here the CDR3 reads CASSRYSLENTGELFF. DNA for the CDR3: TGTGCCAGCTCACGTTATAGTCTAGAGAACACCGGGGAGCTGTTTTTT.

This sequence joins TRBV4-1 and TRBJ2-1, with D perhaps given as TRBD1 or TRBD2 (6 bases each). V lost 0 bases and J lost 10, with 13 bases in between. The germline gives CDR1 MGHRA, CDR2 YSYEKL. The CDR3 has 14 residues. The CDR3 loop is CASSQDTGAREQFF. The CDR3 DNA sequence: TGCGCCAGCAGCCAAGATACGGGGGCGAGGGAGCAGTTCTTC.

CDR3 in amino acids: CASTIPRDRYSNQPQHF. The CDR3 nucleotides are TGTGCCAGCACCATTCCCCGGGACAGATATAGCAATCAGCCCCAGCATTTT. V is TRBV28 and J is TRBJ1-5; 7 bases are shared with TRBD1. This CDR3 spans 17 amino acids. Germline CDR1 and CDR2: MDHEN and SYDVKM. V trimming: 7 bases; J trimming: 0 bases; junction bases outside the gene matches: 12. Combining the CDR3 with reference TRBV28 and TRBJ1-5 gives the whole variable domain DVKVTQSSRYLVKRTGEKVFLECVQDMDHENMFWYRQDPGLGLRLIYFSYDVKMKEKGDIPEGYSVSREKKERFSLILESASTNQTSMYLCASTIPRDRYSNQPQHFGDGTRLSIL.

V usage is TRBV7-3 and J usage is TRBJ2-1; D might be TRBD2 (6 bases). The germline gives CDR1 SGHTA, CDR2 FQGTGA. The CDR3 is made up of 17 amino acids. With 5 bases removed from V and 0 bases from J, the gap between germline ends came to 17 bases. The CDR3 protein is CASSPQVLATSYNEQFF. The CDR3 DNA follows: TGTGCCAGCAGCCCTCAAGTTCTAGCGACCTCCTACAATGAGCAGTTCTTC. Full variable domain (outside the CDR3, taken from reference TRBV7-3 and TRBJ2-1): GAGVSQTPSNKVTEKGKYVELRCDPISGHTALYWYRQSLGQGPEFLIYFQGTGAADDSGLPNDRFFAVRPEGSVSTLKIQRTERGDSAVYLCASSPQVLATSYNEQFFGPGTRLTVL.